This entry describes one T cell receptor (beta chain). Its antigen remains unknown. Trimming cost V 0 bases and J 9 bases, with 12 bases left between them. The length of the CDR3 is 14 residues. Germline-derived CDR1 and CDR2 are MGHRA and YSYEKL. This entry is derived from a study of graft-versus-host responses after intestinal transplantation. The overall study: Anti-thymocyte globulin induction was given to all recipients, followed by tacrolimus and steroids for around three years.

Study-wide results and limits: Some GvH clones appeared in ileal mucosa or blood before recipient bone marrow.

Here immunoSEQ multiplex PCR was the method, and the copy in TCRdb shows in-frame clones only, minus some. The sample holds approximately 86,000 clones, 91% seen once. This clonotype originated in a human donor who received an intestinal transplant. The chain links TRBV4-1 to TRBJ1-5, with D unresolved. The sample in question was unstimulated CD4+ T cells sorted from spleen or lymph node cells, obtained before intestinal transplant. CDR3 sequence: CASSQDGPAGPQHF. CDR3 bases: TGCGCCAGCAGCCAAGACGGCCCGGCAGGGCCCCAGCATTTT.